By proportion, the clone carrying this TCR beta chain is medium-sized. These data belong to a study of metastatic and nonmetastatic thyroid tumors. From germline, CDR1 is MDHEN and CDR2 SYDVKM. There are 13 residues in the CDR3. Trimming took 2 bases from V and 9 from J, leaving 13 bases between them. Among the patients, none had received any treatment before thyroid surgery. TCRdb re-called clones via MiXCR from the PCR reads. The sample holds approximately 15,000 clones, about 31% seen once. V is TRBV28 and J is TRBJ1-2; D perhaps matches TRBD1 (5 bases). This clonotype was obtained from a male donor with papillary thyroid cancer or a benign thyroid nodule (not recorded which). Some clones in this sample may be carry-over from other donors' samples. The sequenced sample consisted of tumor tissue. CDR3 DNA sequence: TGTGCCAGCAGTTTAGGCCAGGGCTTCCGCTACACCTTC. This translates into CASSLGQGFRYTF.